The sequence of this T cell receptor beta chain was determined in a study of control samples from healthy donors and cancer patients (dated by TCRdb to 2018 to 2020). In the case of this clone: The antigen it recognizes is unknown. The sample holds no much larger clone one base away, and base qualities are not on file. Distinct nucleotide sequences in the sample also encode this CDR3.

The library was obtained by the immunoSEQ multiplex PCR assay. TCRdb re-hosts the immuneACCESS table, in-frame sequences only. Its copies lack some clones; in the studies checked, an unresolved V gene accounts for under half of them, and the cause for the rest is not known. The sample table lists about 140,000 clones, around 94% of them with a count of one. The ten largest clones represent around 12% of the sample. Measured from the cysteine to the phenylalanine, the CDR3 is 13 residues long. The entry retains the CDR3 DNA only, 39 bases that are in frame from base 1. CDR1 and CDR2 are drawn from the germline V gene: SGHAT, FQNNGV. Trimming at the junction amounts to 5 bases on V and 3 bases on J, and the germline ends lie 10 bases apart.

Here the chain combines TRBV11-2 and TRBJ1-2; TRBD1 is possibly the D segment (6 matching bases). The receptor's source is a man aged 35 to 55 in good health. Source material: blood. The DNA is as follows: TGTGCCAGCAGCCTGGACAGAGACTATGGCTACACCTTC. Its protein reads: CASSLDRDYGYTF.